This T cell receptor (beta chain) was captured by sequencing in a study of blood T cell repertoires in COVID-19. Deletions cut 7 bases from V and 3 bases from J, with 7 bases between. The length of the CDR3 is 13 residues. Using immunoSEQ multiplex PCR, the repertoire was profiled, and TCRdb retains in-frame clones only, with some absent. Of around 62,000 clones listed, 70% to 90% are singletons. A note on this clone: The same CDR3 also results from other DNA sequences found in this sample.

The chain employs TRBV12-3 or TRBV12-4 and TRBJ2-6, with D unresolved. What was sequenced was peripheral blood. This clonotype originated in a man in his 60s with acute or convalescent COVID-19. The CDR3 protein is CASTLSGANVLTF. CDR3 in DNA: TGTGCCAGCACCCTAAGTGGGGCCAACGTCCTGACTTTC.